The 32 T cell receptor beta chains below come from one sample, sequenced in a study of cytomegalovirus exposure and HLA in healthy donors. Primers for the PCR totalled 60 Vbeta and 13 Jbeta. The repertoire was sequenced with immunoSEQ multiplex PCR; TCRdb's copy has only in-frame clones and lacks some. The data show 150,000 or so clones, about 80% seen once. Input material: PBMCs. These TCRs come from a woman in her forties or fifties in good health and CMV-seropositive.

Worth noting for this clone: Other DNA sequences of this sample code for an identical CDR3. The V and J genes are TRBV7-9 and TRBJ1-1; D ambiguous. This CDR3 comprises 13 residues. V was clipped by 1 base and J by 1 base, with 4 bases between them. The germline V gene has CDR1 SEHNR and CDR2 FQNEAQ (reference sequence). CDR3 amino acids: CASSLDRNTEAFF. The CDR3 DNA follows: TGTGCCAGCAGCTTAGATCGGAACACTGAAGCTTTCTTT.

The chain uses TRBV2 and TRBJ2-2; weak D call: TRBD1 (6 bases). The V gene lost 5 bases and the J gene lost 2 bases, with 12 bases spanning the gap. CDR1 SNHLY and CDR2 FYNNEI come from the germline V gene. The CDR3 is 15 amino acids. This CDR3 reads CASSIDRINTGELFF. CDR3 bases: TGTGCCAGCAGTATAGACAGGATTAACACCGGGGAGCTGTTTTTT.

The genes are TRBV6-5 and TRBJ1-3, with no clear D. V was cut by 6 bases and J by 0 bases, with 12 bases left in between. CDR1 is MNHEY, CDR2 SVGAGI, per germline. This CDR3 is built from 15 residues. The CDR3 reads CASSLLTVSGNTIYF. The CDR3, as DNA: TGTGCCAGCAGCCTACTCACAGTCTCTGGAAACACCATATATTTT.

The rearrangement links TRBV19 to TRBJ1-2; TRBD1 might be the D (5 bases). Germline CDR1 and CDR2: LNHDA and SQIVND (reference sequence). V dropped 6 bases and J dropped 2 bases, with 16 bases sitting between them. The CDR3 spans 15 residues. CDR3 nucleotides: TGTGCCAGTAGGGGCATTCGGGGGAGCAACTATGGCTACACCTTC. This encodes CASRGIRGSNYGYTF.

The chain combines TRBV5-1 with TRBJ1-6, with 7 bases that match TRBD1. CDR1 and CDR2 (germline): SGHRS, YFSETQ. V was clipped by 2 bases and J by 15 bases; unmatched bases: 11. This CDR3 has 14 residues. DNA of the CDR3: TGCGCCAGCAGCTTTGGGAACGACAGGGAAGGCCTCCACTTT. It is translated as CASSFGNDREGLHF. Based on the CDR3 plus reference TRBV5-1 and TRBJ1-6, the full variable domain is KAGVTQTPRYLIKTRGQQVTLSCSPISGHRSVSWYQQTPGQGLQFLFEYFSETQRNKGNFPGRFSGRQFSNSRSEMNVSTLELGDSALYLCASSFGNDREGLHFGNGTRLTVT.

This clone was observed a single time. The chain carries TRBV29-1 and TRBJ1-1; possibly TRBD1 for D (6 bases). The V gene lost 7 bases and the J gene lost 6 bases, with 12 bases spanning the gap. Germline V gives CDR1 SQVTM, CDR2 ANQGSEA. The CDR3 is 11 residues long. Here the CDR3 reads CSASRGPEAFF. For the CDR3, the DNA is TGCAGCGCAAGCAGGGGTCCTGAAGCTTTCTTT.

V and J are TRBV5-1 and TRBJ1-1, with D possibly TRBD1 on 5 matching bases. In germline, CDR1 is SGHRS, CDR2 YFSETQ. The CDR3 spans 13 residues. The ends were cut back, 0 bases at V and 5 bases at J, with 8 bases in the middle. CDR3: CASSLGGGTEAFF. Here the CDR3 DNA reads TGCGCCAGCAGCTTGGGGGGGGGAACTGAAGCTTTCTTT.

V gene TRBV11-2 combines with J gene TRBJ2-7; D perhaps matches TRBD1 (6 bases). From germline, CDR1 is SGHAT and CDR2 FQNNGV. The CDR3 covers 15 residues. Trimming stripped 5 bases from V and 1 base from J, with 15 bases between. The CDR3 sequence is CASSREGTKSYEQYF. Written as DNA, the CDR3 is TGTGCCAGCAGCCGAGAGGGGACAAAGTCCTACGAGCAGTACTTC.

The genes are TRBV2 and TRBJ2-7, with a possible D match to TRBD2 (5 bases). Germline V gives CDR1 SNHLY, CDR2 FYNNEI. This CDR3 is 16 amino acids long. Trimming shortened V by 6 bases and J by 2 bases, and 20 bases separated the two germline ends. The CDR3 DNA follows: TGTGCCAGCAGCCTCAGGACTTCCCCGAACCCCTACGAGCAGTACTTC. Its protein is CASSLRTSPNPYEQYF.

The chain links TRBV29-1 to TRBJ2-1; TRBD2 agrees at 13 bases. Per germline, CDR1 SQVTM and CDR2 ANQGSEA. The CDR3 extends over 15 amino acids. The V and J ends lost 4 bases and 5 bases, in that order; junction bases with no gene match: 5. The CDR3 region has the DNA TGCAGCGTTGGGGGGACTAGCGGGGCCCACAATGAGCAGTTCTTC. Encoded protein: CSVGGTSGAHNEQFF.

The V and J genes are TRBV5-1 and TRBJ2-3, with 7 bases fitting TRBD1. In germline, CDR1 is SGHRS, CDR2 YFSETQ. The CDR3 has 14 amino acids. J was trimmed by 4 bases and V by 4 bases; bases with no gene match: 6. CDR3 protein: CASSRTRGPDTQYF. DNA for the CDR3: TGCGCCAGCAGCCGAACAAGGGGGCCAGATACGCAGTATTTT.

The sample holds a few counts of this clone. The chain is built from TRBV7-8 and TRBJ1-3; tentatively, D is TRBD1 (5 bases). V lost 4 bases and J 4 bases, leaving 17 bases between the germline ends. The CDR3 covers 16 residues. Per germline, CDR1 SGHVS and CDR2 FQNEAQ. The CDR3 nucleotides read TGTGCCAGCAGCTCGCAAATAGGGGCGACGGGAAACACCATATATTTT. Residues: CASSSQIGATGNTIYF.

This CDR3 is CASSTGQGSSGANVLTF. Here the CDR3 DNA reads TGTGCCAGCAGCACGGGACAGGGGTCCTCTGGGGCCAACGTCCTGACTTTC. The chain couples TRBV7-6 to TRBJ2-6; 10 bases match TRBD1. Germline V lookup: CDR1 SGHVS, CDR2 FNYEAQ. CDR3 length equals 17 residues. The V gene end was trimmed by 5 bases and the J gene end by 0 bases; junction bases not matched to a gene: 4.

The genes are TRBV4-1 and TRBJ2-1, with 7 positions matching TRBD2. Per germline, CDR1 MGHRA and CDR2 YSYEKL. V dropped 4 bases and J dropped 5; count of bases not matched to a gene: 5. There are 14 residues in the CDR3. The CDR3 reads CASSPGTTNNEQFF. DNA of the CDR3: TGCGCCAGCAGCCCCGGGACTACAAACAATGAGCAGTTCTTC.

The V and J genes are TRBV6-5 and TRBJ2-3, with D possibly being TRBD1 (5 bases). The CDR3 extends over 14 amino acids. Looked up from germline, CDR1 is MNHEY and CDR2 is SVGAGI. The V and J ends lost 7 bases and 0 bases respectively, with 11 bases between them. For the CDR3, the DNA is TGTGCCAGCACCCTAGGGGCAAGCACAGATACGCAGTATTTT. Residues: CASTLGASTDTQYF.

The chain links TRBV30 to TRBJ2-1, with a tentative D call TRBD1 (6 bases). The CDR3 consists of 14 residues. CDR1 and CDR2 (germline): GTSNPN, SVGIG (reference sequence). V was trimmed by 0 bases and J by 7 bases, leaving 13 bases between them. The CDR3 region is CAWSVYRERNEQFF. The DNA for the CDR3 is TGTGCCTGGAGTGTTTACAGGGAGAGAAATGAGCAGTTCTTC.

This chain links TRBV9 with TRBJ1-1, with 7 bases matching TRBD1. The trim removed 0 bases at V and 8 bases at J, leaving 7 bases unmatched. CDR3 length equals 14 residues. Looked up from germline, CDR1 is SGDLS and CDR2 is YYNGEE. The CDR3 bases are TGTGCCAGCAGCGTAGGGGGACAGCCGAGGGAAGCTTTCTTT. Its protein is CASSVGGQPREAFF.

The chain has TRBV7-2 and TRBJ2-7; D remains ambiguous. This CDR3 has 15 amino acids. The germline gives CDR1 SGHTA, CDR2 FQGNSA. V gave up 3 bases and J gave up 0 bases, with 12 bases separating them. In DNA, the CDR3 is TGTGCCAGCAGCTTGCTGCGGTTTTACTCCTACGAGCAGTACTTC. This translates into CASSLLRFYSYEQYF.

The chain links TRBV19 to TRBJ1-1, with 7 bases identical to TRBD1. Per germline, CDR1 LNHDA and CDR2 SQIVND (reference sequence). Trimming cost V 8 bases and J 4 bases; bases outside gene matches: 7. The CDR3 covers 13 residues. Here the CDR3 DNA reads TGTGCCAGTCGGCAGGGGGGCGCCACTGAAGCTTTCTTT. Amino acids: CASRQGGATEAFF.

The CDR3 protein is CASSAAGQGYFGELFF. The CDR3 DNA sequence: TGTGCCAGCAGCGCCGCCGGACAGGGGTACTTCGGGGAGCTGTTTTTT. The chain uses TRBV9 and TRBJ2-2; 9 nucleotides agree with TRBD1. The CDR3 length is 16 residues. Trimming took 3 bases from V and 7 from J; bases not matched to a gene: 10. From germline, CDR1 is SGDLS and CDR2 YYNGEE.

J is TRBJ2-1 and V is TRBV2; 7 bases match TRBD1. Germline V gene data show CDR1 as SNHLY and CDR2 as FYNNEI. With V trimmed by 6 bases and J by 3 bases, 2 bases remained unmatched. This CDR3 has 13 residues. CDR3 region: CASRGQNYNEQFF. The CDR3 DNA reads as TGTGCCAGCAGGGGACAGAACTACAATGAGCAGTTCTTC. Variable domain in full (rest from reference TRBV2 and TRBJ2-1): EPEVTQTPSHQVTQMGQEVILRCVPISNHLYFYWYRQILGQKVEFLVSFYNNEISEKSEIFDDQFSVERPDGSNFTLKIRSTKLEDSAMYFCASRGQNYNEQFFGPGTRLTVL.

The V and J genes are TRBV30 and TRBJ2-1; the match to TRBD2 covers 8 bases. Germline V CDR1 and CDR2: GTSNPN, SVGIG (reference sequence). V gave up 2 bases and J gave up 0 bases; unmatched junction bases: 12. This CDR3 is built from 18 residues. The CDR3 loop is CAWSRGNRGTSSYNEQFF. The CDR3 nucleotides are TGTGCCTGGAGTCGGGGGAATAGGGGGACTAGCTCCTACAATGAGCAGTTCTTC.

The chain employs TRBV4-1 and TRBJ2-5; D not resolved. The germline V and J ends were trimmed by 0 bases and 7 bases, with 9 bases remaining between them. Germline CDR1 is MGHRA and CDR2 is YSYEKL. This CDR3 contains 13 residues. Here the CDR3 DNA reads TGCGCCAGCAGCCAAGAGGGTACGGGGACCCAGTACTTC. This encodes CASSQEGTGTQYF.

The rearrangement joins TRBV7-2 to TRBJ2-7; 8 positions agree with TRBD2. Germline V CDR1 and CDR2: SGHTA, FQGNSA. V dropped 5 bases and J dropped 7; count of bases not matched to a gene: 13. The CDR3 covers 15 residues. This chain's CDR3 is CASSPRSSGGGEQYF. The DNA of the CDR3 is TGTGCCAGCAGCCCGCGGTCGAGCGGGGGAGGTGAGCAGTACTTC.

The chain employs TRBV5-1 and TRBJ2-3, with 8 bases aligning to TRBD2. There are 16 residues in the CDR3. CDR1 is SGHRS and CDR2 is YFSETQ in the germline V gene. With V trimmed by 0 bases and J by 0 bases, 3 bases remained unmatched. The CDR3 DNA sequence: TGCGCCAGCAGCTTGGATCAGCGGGGGAGCACAGATACGCAGTATTTT. This gives the protein CASSLDQRGSTDTQYF.

The chain employs TRBV6-6 and TRBJ2-7; the match to TRBD1 covers 7 bases. Germline trimming cut 4 bases from V and 2 bases from J; bases unmatched to any gene: 2. The CDR3 has 13 amino acids. CDR1 and CDR2 from the germline V gene are MNHNY and SVGAGI (reference sequence). This chain's CDR3 is CASSWTGTYEQYF. The CDR3 DNA sequence: TGTGCCAGCAGTTGGACAGGAACCTACGAGCAGTACTTC.

This chain uses TRBV5-1 with TRBJ1-2; 11 bases match TRBD1. Unmatched junction bases numbered 8, after V lost 6 bases and J lost 4 bases. The CDR3 spans 15 residues. CDR1 is SGHRS, CDR2 YFSETQ, per germline. The CDR3 bases are TGCGCCAGCAATCCGGGACAGGGGGTTGCCTATGGCTACACCTTC. Translation gives CASNPGQGVAYGYTF.

The rearrangement joins TRBV29-1 to TRBJ2-2, with D perhaps TRBD1 (5 bases). CDR3 length equals 14 residues. Germline CDR1 is SQVTM and CDR2 is ANQGSEA. V was pared by 2 bases and J by 1 base, with 8 bases between. This CDR3 is CSVERQGNTGELFF. CDR3 nucleotides: TGCAGCGTTGAACGGCAGGGGAACACCGGGGAGCTGTTTTTT.

This chain uses TRBV19 with TRBJ1-5, with 8 bases that match TRBD1. CDR1 and CDR2 from the germline V gene are LNHDA and SQIVND (reference sequence). The ends lost 4 bases at V and 3 bases at J; junction bases unmatched: 5. This CDR3 is 15 amino acids long. The CDR3 region is CASSRGQDNNQPQHF. Here the CDR3 DNA reads TGTGCCAGTAGTAGGGGACAGGACAACAATCAGCCCCAGCATTTT.

The chain is built from TRBV5-1 and TRBJ1-4; unclear D gene. From germline, CDR1 is SGHRS and CDR2 YFSETQ. This CDR3 comprises 13 residues. The V gene lost 0 bases and the J gene lost 8 bases, with 8 bases spanning the gap. For the CDR3, the DNA is TGCGCCAGCAGCTTGGCCGGGGAAGAAAAACTGTTTTTT. It codes for CASSLAGEEKLFF.

CDR3 sequence (DNA): TGTGCCAGCGGGCCGCAAGAGTTCTTC. Its protein is CASGPQEFF. The genes are TRBV2 and TRBJ2-1; D unclear. This CDR3 comprises 9 residues. V shed 8 bases and J shed 14 bases, with 10 bases lying between them. Per germline, CDR1 SNHLY and CDR2 FYNNEI.

The V call is TRBV29-1, the J call TRBJ1-3; maybe TRBD1 (6 bases). CDR3 size: 13 residues. The V end was cut by 4 bases, the J end by 4 bases, with 11 bases between. Germline V gives CDR1 SQVTM, CDR2 ANQGSEA. The CDR3 sequence is CSVVGDNGNTIYF. CDR3 in DNA: TGCAGCGTTGTTGGGGACAACGGAAACACCATATATTTT.